Listed below are T cell receptor beta chains from one sample, sequenced in a study of Graves' ophthalmopathy and Graves' hyperthyroidism. TCRdb reprocessed the multiplex PCR reads via MiXCR and lists one record per CDR3 protein. Here the sample spans tens of thousands of distinct CDR3 sequences, under 55% being singletons. The specimen sequenced was peripheral blood. The receptors were gathered from an adult woman with Graves' ophthalmopathy. Each CDR3 is given with its conserved first and last residue. A D gene is named only where the DNA matches it firmly. Where a row states a size, it is once, few, many or the class of an expanded clone; other rows omit it.

v_call: TRBV30; clone_size: NA; j_call: TRBJ1-4; d_call: TRBD1; cdr3_nt: TGTGCCTGGAGTGTACTTCGGGGACAGGGAAATGAAAAACTGTTTTTT; cdr3_aa: CAWSVLRGQGNEKLFF
v_call: TRBV7-2; clone_size: many; j_call: TRBJ1-2; d_call: NA; cdr3_nt: TGTGCCAGCACGCCCCAGATTGGTTCATATGGCTACACCTTC; cdr3_aa: CASTPQIGSYGYTF
v_call: TRBV28; clone_size: many; j_call: TRBJ1-2; d_call: NA; cdr3_nt: TGTGCCAGCAGGCCGACCTCGGAGAACTATGGCTACACCTTC; cdr3_aa: CASRPTSENYGYTF
v_call: TRBV9; clone_size: NA; j_call: TRBJ2-7; d_call: NA; cdr3_nt: TGTGCCAGCAGCCCGGGGGGCTCGTGCTACGAGCAGTACTTC; cdr3_aa: CASSPGGSCYEQYF
v_call: TRBV9; clone_size: many; j_call: TRBJ1-3; d_call: TRBD1; cdr3_nt: TGTGCCAGCAGCGTACGGACAGGCTCTGGAAACACCATATATTTT; cdr3_aa: CASSVRTGSGNTIYF
v_call: TRBV19; clone_size: many; j_call: TRBJ2-3; d_call: TRBD2; cdr3_nt: TGTGCCAGTAGTACCGGGGTAGCGGGAGCTGGCACAGATACGCAGTATTTT; cdr3_aa: CASSTGVAGAGTDTQYF
v_call: TRBV7-3; clone_size: many; j_call: TRBJ2-1; d_call: TRBD2; cdr3_nt: TGTGCCAGCAGCTTATCGGGAGGCCACAATGAGCAGTTCTTC; cdr3_aa: CASSLSGGHNEQFF
v_call: TRBV10-3; clone_size: NA; j_call: TRBJ1-5; d_call: NA; cdr3_nt: TGTGCCATCAGTGAGGAGGGATATAGCAATCAGCCCCAGCATTTT; cdr3_aa: CAISEEGYSNQPQHF
v_call: TRBV6-1; clone_size: once; j_call: TRBJ1-6; d_call: TRBD1; cdr3_nt: TGTGCCAGCAGAAATCAGGGGGCGAGAAAGAATTCACCCCTCCACTTT; cdr3_aa: CASRNQGARKNSPLHF
v_call: TRBV20-1; clone_size: NA; j_call: TRBJ1-2; d_call: TRBD1; cdr3_nt: TGCAGTGCTAGAGAGACAGGGAGGAACTATGGCTACACCTTC; cdr3_aa: CSARETGRNYGYTF
v_call: TRBV2; clone_size: NA; j_call: TRBJ2-7; d_call: NA; cdr3_nt: TGTGCCAGCAGTGAAGGGGGATGGGGGAGCAGCTCCTACGAGCAGTACTTC; cdr3_aa: CASSEGGWGSSSYEQYF
v_call: TRBV27; clone_size: many; j_call: TRBJ2-7; d_call: NA; cdr3_nt: TGTGCCAGCACCGGACAGCTTCCCTACGAGCAGTACTTC; cdr3_aa: CASTGQLPYEQYF
v_call: TRBV7-6; clone_size: NA; j_call: TRBJ1-1; d_call: NA; cdr3_nt: TGTGCCAGCAGCTCGACCTTCACGAACACTGAAGCTTTCTTT; cdr3_aa: CASSSTFTNTEAFF
v_call: TRBV19; clone_size: many; j_call: TRBJ1-1; d_call: TRBD1; cdr3_nt: TGTGCCAGCCAGAACACAGGGGGCTTAACTGAAGCTTTCTTT; cdr3_aa: CASQNTGGLTEAFF
v_call: TRBV15; clone_size: NA; j_call: TRBJ1-6; d_call: NA; cdr3_nt: TGTGCCACCTCCGGGGCAATGAATTCACCCCTCCACTTT; cdr3_aa: CATSGAMNSPLHF
v_call: TRBV11-2; clone_size: many; j_call: TRBJ2-5; d_call: NA; cdr3_nt: TGTGCCAGCAGCTTAGGTTCAGGGATCCAAGAGACCCAGTACTTC; cdr3_aa: CASSLGSGIQETQYF
v_call: TRBV25-1; clone_size: NA; j_call: TRBJ2-1; d_call: NA; cdr3_nt: TGTGCCAGCAGTCCCCAATCCCTCCACAATGAGCAGTTCTTC; cdr3_aa: CASSPQSLHNEQFF
v_call: TRBV10-3; clone_size: many; j_call: TRBJ2-1; d_call: TRBD2; cdr3_nt: TGTGCCATCAGTGAGTCGGCGGGGGCCTACAATGAGCAGTTCTTC; cdr3_aa: CAISESAGAYNEQFF
v_call: TRBV28; clone_size: many; j_call: TRBJ1-2; d_call: NA; cdr3_nt: TGTGCCAGCAGTCTCCTAACCCTATATGGCTACACCTTC; cdr3_aa: CASSLLTLYGYTF
v_call: TRBV20-1; clone_size: NA; j_call: TRBJ2-7; d_call: TRBD2; cdr3_nt: TGCAGTGCCCGAGAGACTAGCGGGTTCTACGAGCAGTACTTC; cdr3_aa: CSARETSGFYEQYF
v_call: TRBV24-1; clone_size: medium-sized; j_call: TRBJ2-1; d_call: NA; cdr3_nt: TGTGCCACCAGCGAGAGGTTGGGGAACAATGAGCAGTTCTTC; cdr3_aa: CATSERLGNNEQFF
v_call: TRBV7-4; clone_size: NA; j_call: TRBJ2-7; d_call: NA; cdr3_nt: TGTGCCAGCAGCTTACCAGGGGGGCCTTATTACGAGCAGTACTTC; cdr3_aa: CASSLPGGPYYEQYF
v_call: TRBV20-1; clone_size: few; j_call: TRBJ2-7; d_call: NA; cdr3_nt: TGCAGTGCACCCAAATTACAGGGCTACGAGCAGTACTTC; cdr3_aa: CSAPKLQGYEQYF
v_call: TRBV6-5; clone_size: many; j_call: TRBJ1-1; d_call: NA; cdr3_nt: TGTGCCAGCAGTCGATCCCCATTGGAGATAAACACTGAAGCTTTCTTT; cdr3_aa: CASSRSPLEINTEAFF
v_call: TRBV7-9; clone_size: NA; j_call: TRBJ1-2; d_call: TRBD1; cdr3_nt: TGTGCCAGCAGCCACCGACAGGGGGACTCTGGAAACACCTTC; cdr3_aa: CASSHRQGDSGNTF
v_call: TRBV6-1; clone_size: many; j_call: TRBJ1-3; d_call: NA; cdr3_nt: TGTGCCAGCAGTGAACAAGCAGGCTCTGGAAACACCATATATTTT; cdr3_aa: CASSEQAGSGNTIYF
v_call: TRBV6-1; clone_size: NA; j_call: TRBJ2-7; d_call: NA; cdr3_nt: TGTGCCAGCAGTGCTGACGGAAGCTCCTACGAGCAGTACTTC; cdr3_aa: CASSADGSSYEQYF
v_call: TRBV7-9; clone_size: NA; j_call: TRBJ2-1; d_call: TRBD2; cdr3_nt: TGTGCCAGCAGCAAATCATCCGGGACTAGCGAGAGGGGTGAGCAGCTCTTC; cdr3_aa: CASSKSSGTSERGEQLF
v_call: TRBV2; clone_size: NA; j_call: TRBJ1-2; d_call: TRBD1; cdr3_nt: TGTGCCAGCAGTTTCGACAGGGAGTATGGCTACACCTTC; cdr3_aa: CASSFDREYGYTF
v_call: TRBV25-1; clone_size: NA; j_call: TRBJ2-1; d_call: TRBD2; cdr3_nt: TGTGCCTGGGAGGGCCTATCGTATGAGCAGTTCTTC; cdr3_aa: CAWEGLSYEQFF
v_call: TRBV2; clone_size: many; j_call: TRBJ2-3; d_call: TRBD2; cdr3_nt: TGTGCCAGCAGTCGGGGACTAGCGGGAGGGACGACTAGCACAGATACGCAGTATTTT; cdr3_aa: CASSRGLAGGTTSTDTQYF
v_call: TRBV4-1; clone_size: many; j_call: TRBJ1-1; d_call: NA; cdr3_nt: TGCGCCAGCAGCCAAGACAAGGTATTCTTT; cdr3_aa: CASSQDKVFF
v_call: TRBV20-1; clone_size: many; j_call: TRBJ2-1; d_call: NA; cdr3_nt: TGCAGTGCTAGAGAGGCAGCGGGCTCCTACAATGAGCAGTTCTTC; cdr3_aa: CSAREAAGSYNEQFF
v_call: TRBV18; clone_size: few; j_call: TRBJ2-1; d_call: NA; cdr3_nt: TGTGCCAGCTCGCGGGACCCCTTTCAGGTTGGGGAGCAGTTCTTC; cdr3_aa: CASSRDPFQVGEQFF
v_call: TRBV7-2; clone_size: many; j_call: TRBJ2-1; d_call: TRBD2; cdr3_nt: TGTGCCAGCAGCCCGGGGACTAGCGTCTACAATGAGCAGTTCTTC; cdr3_aa: CASSPGTSVYNEQFF
v_call: TRBV19; clone_size: NA; j_call: TRBJ2-3; d_call: TRBD2; cdr3_nt: TGTGCCAGTAGTATAGCGGGAGGGCCTTGGGATACGCAGTATTTT; cdr3_aa: CASSIAGGPWDTQYF
v_call: TRBV28; clone_size: many; j_call: TRBJ1-2; d_call: NA; cdr3_nt: TGTGCCAGCAGTCAGACTAGCGCTAACTATGGCTACACCTTC; cdr3_aa: CASSQTSANYGYTF
v_call: TRBV15; clone_size: many; j_call: TRBJ1-1; d_call: TRBD1; cdr3_nt: TGTGCCACCAGCAGAGATAAGGGGGCCGGGACTGAAGCTTTCTTT; cdr3_aa: CATSRDKGAGTEAFF
v_call: TRBV7-3; clone_size: once; j_call: TRBJ2-2; d_call: TRBD1; cdr3_nt: TGTGCCAGCAGCTTGGGGACAGCCGGGGAGCCGTTTTTT; cdr3_aa: CASSLGTAGEPFF
v_call: TRBV20-1; clone_size: NA; j_call: TRBJ1-1; d_call: NA; cdr3_nt: TGCAGTGCCCAGGGGAACGCTTTCTTT; cdr3_aa: CSAQGNAFF
v_call: TRBV28; clone_size: many; j_call: TRBJ1-1; d_call: NA; cdr3_nt: TGTGCCAGCAGTTCCGGCGGTATGAACACTGAAGCTTTCTTT; cdr3_aa: CASSSGGMNTEAFF
v_call: TRBV18; clone_size: NA; j_call: TRBJ2-3; d_call: TRBD2; cdr3_nt: TGTGCCAGCTCACCGCGGGCGCGGGAACCGGGACTAAGGCGAGATACGCAGTATTTT; cdr3_aa: CASSPRAREPGLRRDTQYF
v_call: TRBV29-1; clone_size: many; j_call: TRBJ2-5; d_call: NA; cdr3_nt: TGCAGCGTTGGGGGGAGAAAGGAGACCCAGTACTTC; cdr3_aa: CSVGGRKETQYF
v_call: TRBV2; clone_size: many; j_call: TRBJ2-7; d_call: NA; cdr3_nt: TGTGCCAGCAGTGAATTGAGCTCCGAGCAGTACTTC; cdr3_aa: CASSELSSEQYF
v_call: TRBV30; clone_size: many; j_call: TRBJ1-6; d_call: NA; cdr3_nt: TGTGCCTGGACAGGGTTCTTAGGACCCCTCCACTTT; cdr3_aa: CAWTGFLGPLHF
v_call: TRBV6-5; clone_size: NA; j_call: TRBJ1-1; d_call: NA; cdr3_nt: TGTGCCAGCACTATCCAGAACACTGAAGCTTGCTTT; cdr3_aa: CASTIQNTEACF
v_call: TRBV5-1; clone_size: many; j_call: TRBJ2-3; d_call: NA; cdr3_nt: TGCGCCAGCAGCTTGGTAGTGGGGAGCACAGATACGCAGTATTTT; cdr3_aa: CASSLVVGSTDTQYF
v_call: TRBV2; clone_size: NA; j_call: TRBJ2-1; d_call: NA; cdr3_nt: TGTGCCAGCACCGGAGGGTCGGGGGGCGTTTACAATGAGCAGTTCTTC; cdr3_aa: CASTGGSGGVYNEQFF
v_call: TRBV20-1; clone_size: NA; j_call: TRBJ2-7; d_call: NA; cdr3_nt: TGCAGTGCTAGAGATTTAAGCAGGGAAAACTACGAGCAGTACTTC; cdr3_aa: CSARDLSRENYEQYF
v_call: TRBV11-2; clone_size: many; j_call: TRBJ2-3; d_call: TRBD1; cdr3_nt: TGTGCCAGCAGCTTAGAGGGTTGGACAGGTCAGAGCACAGATACGCAGTATTTT; cdr3_aa: CASSLEGWTGQSTDTQYF
v_call: TRBV15; clone_size: medium-sized; j_call: TRBJ2-7; d_call: NA; cdr3_nt: TGTGCCACCAGCAGAGATCGGGCTAGCTACGAGCAGTACTTC; cdr3_aa: CATSRDRASYEQYF
v_call: TRBV7-2; clone_size: many; j_call: TRBJ2-2; d_call: NA; cdr3_nt: TGTGCCAGCAGCTCCTACGGCGGGGAGCTGTTTTTT; cdr3_aa: CASSSYGGELFF
v_call: TRBV29-1; clone_size: NA; j_call: TRBJ2-3; d_call: NA; cdr3_nt: TGCAGCGTAGTCGCAGCCACTAGCACAGATACGCAGTATTTT; cdr3_aa: CSVVAATSTDTQYF